This T cell receptor (beta chain) is from a study of regulatory T cells in long-lasting Graves disease. Time point denoted: persistent/refractory GD, antithyroid drugs over 5 years with positive TRAb. The TCR library was prepared using RNA isolated from PBMCs. A roughly 10-milliliter sample of peripheral blood was drawn into EDTA tubes. The TCR beta library used iRepertoire HTBI primers with Arm-PCR amplification of CDR3. As handled by the study authors: Samples collectively showed fewer than 80 TRBV and approximately 15 TRBJ segments. TCRdb called the multiplex PCR reads again in MiXCR, with one record for every CDR3 protein. The V and J calls and clone size are TCRdb's, not the authors'. The data contain a few hundred thousand distinct CDR3 sequences, approximately 25% of them singletons. This clonotype was seen many times. The material was peripheral blood mononuclear cells (PBMCs), obtained when the disease was refractory, from a patient treated with antithyroid drugs. The receptor's source is a woman aged 40 to 50 with Graves disease.

CDR3 loop: CASSFLAAGYHEQYF. The CDR3 nucleotides read TGTGCCAGCAGTTTTCTGGCCGCGGGATACCACGAGCAGTACTTC. The chain recombines TRBV28 with TRBJ2-7; D may be TRBD2 (6 bases). Germline V gene lookup returns CDR1 MDHEN and CDR2 SYDVKM. This CDR3 has 15 amino acids. Trimming cost V 3 bases and J 5 bases, with 17 bases left between them.